This T cell receptor beta chain is from a study of CD8+CD57+ T cells in acquired aplastic anemia. Study as a whole: Isolated CD4+ and CD8+ cells, once sorted, yielded DNA averaging around 3 ug. Overall study results and limits: Shared by patients and controls, 25 to 30 CD8+ CDR3s were abundant in patients.

It was genomic DNA that served as the template for profiling TCR beta VDJ and CDR3. TCRdb passed the reads through MiXCR, listing each CDR3 protein once. This table has fewer than 45,000 distinct CDR3 sequences, around 82% appearing once. By proportion, this clonotype is medium-sized. Its antigen is not known. Trimming pared 1 base from V and 5 bases from J, leaving 17 bases between. The CDR3 has 16 amino acids. The rearrangement joins TRBV12-3 or TRBV12-4 to TRBJ2-5; the D call may be TRBD1 or TRBD2 (6 bases each). This clonotype was obtained from a human donor in good health, serving as a control. Sequencing input: sorted CD4+, CD8+, or CD8+CD57+ T cells (not recorded which) from PBMCs. In DNA, the CDR3 is TGTGCCAGCAGTTTAGGGTACCCGGGGGCGCGGGAGACCCAGTACTTC. It yields the protein CASSLGYPGARETQYF.